The clone carrying this T cell receptor (beta chain) was picked up a small number of times. Library preparation followed earlier protocols using designated TCR primers. One entry per CDR3 protein results from TCRdb running MiXCR on the PCR reads. The data contain 460,000 or so distinct CDR3 sequences, about 21% of them singletons. This sample was included in a study of molecular identifiers for immune sequencing clone quantification. Sorting was used to obtain naive CD8 T cells (CD8+CD4-CCR7+CD45RA+). This CDR3 has 15 residues. Unmatched junction bases numbered 4, after V lost 4 bases and J lost 7 bases. From germline, CDR1 is MNHEY and CDR2 SMNVEV (reference sequence).

The sequencing sample was made of naive CD8+ T cells from blood, with Jurkat cell RNA spiked in. The subset is: FACS-sorted CD8+CD4-CCR7+CD45RA+ naive T cells. This rearrangement joins TRBV27 to TRBJ1-6; 10 positions agree with TRBD1. This TCR came from a human donor in good health. Some libraries in this study had Jurkat cell RNA spiked in. The CDR3 nucleotides are TGTGCCAGCAGTTCCCGGACAGGGGGAAATTCACCCCTCCACTTT. Residues: CASSSRTGGNSPLHF.